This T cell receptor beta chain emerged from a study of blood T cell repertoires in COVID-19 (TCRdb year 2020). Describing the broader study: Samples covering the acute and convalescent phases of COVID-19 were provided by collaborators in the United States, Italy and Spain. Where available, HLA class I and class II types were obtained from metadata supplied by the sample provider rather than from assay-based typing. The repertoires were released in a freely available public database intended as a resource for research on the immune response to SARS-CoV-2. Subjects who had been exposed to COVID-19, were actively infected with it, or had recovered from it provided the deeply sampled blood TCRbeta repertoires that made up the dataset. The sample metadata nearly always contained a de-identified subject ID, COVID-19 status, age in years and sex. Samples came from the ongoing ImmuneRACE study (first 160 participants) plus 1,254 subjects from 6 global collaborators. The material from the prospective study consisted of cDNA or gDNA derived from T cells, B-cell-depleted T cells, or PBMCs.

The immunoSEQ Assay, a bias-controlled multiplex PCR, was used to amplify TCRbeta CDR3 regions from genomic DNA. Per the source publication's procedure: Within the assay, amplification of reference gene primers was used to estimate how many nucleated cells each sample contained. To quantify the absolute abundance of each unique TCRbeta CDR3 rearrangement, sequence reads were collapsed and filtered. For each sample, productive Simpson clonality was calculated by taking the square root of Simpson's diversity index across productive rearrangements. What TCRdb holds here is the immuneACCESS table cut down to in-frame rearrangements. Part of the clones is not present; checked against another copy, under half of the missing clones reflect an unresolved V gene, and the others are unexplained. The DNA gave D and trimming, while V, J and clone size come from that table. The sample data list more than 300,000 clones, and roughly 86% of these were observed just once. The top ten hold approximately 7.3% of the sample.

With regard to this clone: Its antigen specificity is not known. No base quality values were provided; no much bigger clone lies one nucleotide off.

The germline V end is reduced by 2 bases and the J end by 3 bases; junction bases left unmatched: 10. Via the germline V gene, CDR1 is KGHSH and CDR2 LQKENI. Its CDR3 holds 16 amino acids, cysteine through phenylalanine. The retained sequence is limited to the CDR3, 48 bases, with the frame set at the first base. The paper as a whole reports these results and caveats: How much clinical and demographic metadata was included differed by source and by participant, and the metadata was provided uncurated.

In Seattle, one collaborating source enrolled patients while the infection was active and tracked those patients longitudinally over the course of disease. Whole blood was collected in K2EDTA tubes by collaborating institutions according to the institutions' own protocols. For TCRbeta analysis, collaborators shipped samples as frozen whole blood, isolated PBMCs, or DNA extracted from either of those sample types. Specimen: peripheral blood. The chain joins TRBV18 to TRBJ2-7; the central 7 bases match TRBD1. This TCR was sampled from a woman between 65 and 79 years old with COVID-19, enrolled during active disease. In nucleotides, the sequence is TGTGCCAGCTCACCAAGGGGACAGTCAGACTTCTACGAGCAGTACTTC. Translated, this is CASSPRGQSDFYEQYF.